These 14 T cell receptor beta chains came from one sample sequenced in a study of control samples from healthy donors and cancer patients. TCRdb keeps only in-frame clones here, not all; method: immunoSEQ multiplex PCR. The sample has 150,000 to 200,000 clones, over 85% seen once. Specimen: blood. Source of these receptors: a man younger than 35 in good health.

The gene calls are TRBV2 and TRBJ1-6; 7 bases agree with TRBD1. The CDR3 runs 15 residues. J was trimmed by 9 bases and V by 8 bases; bases with no gene match: 13. In germline, CDR1 is SNHLY, CDR2 FYNNEI. CDR3 in DNA: TGTGCCAGCCAAAGAGTTGATAGACAGGGTTCACCCCTCCACTTT. Protein: CASQRVDRQGSPLHF.

This clone showed up just once. The chain has TRBV19 and TRBJ1-2; D not resolved. V was cut by 4 bases and J by 2 bases, with 5 bases left in between. Germline values: CDR1 LNHDA, CDR2 SQIVND (reference sequence). The CDR3 has 12 residues. The CDR3 DNA is TGTGCCAGTAGTAAAGTGAACTATGGCTACACCTTC. It translates to CASSKVNYGYTF.

This rearrangement joins TRBV5-1 to TRBJ1-2; TRBD1 is a possible D gene (6 bases). V lost 0 bases to trimming and J lost 8 bases, with 11 bases between them. The V gene's germline CDR1 is SGHRS and CDR2 YFSETQ. The CDR3 spans 13 residues. CDR3 region: CASSLDRVAGYTF. Written as DNA, the CDR3 is TGCGCCAGCAGCTTGGACAGGGTAGCCGGCTACACCTTC.

This chain links TRBV4-2 with TRBJ2-5, with a weak D call TRBD2 (6 bases). V shed 7 bases and J shed 6 bases, with 18 bases lying between them. CDR1 and CDR2 from the germline V gene are LGHNA and YNFKEQ. CDR3 length equals 14 residues. CDR3 sequence: CASTPSGDLKTQYF. Written as DNA, the CDR3 is TGTGCCAGCACTCCTTCGGGGGATTTGAAGACCCAGTACTTC.

This chain links TRBV2 with TRBJ2-4, with no clear D. CDR3 length: 13 residues. V was pared by 5 bases and J by 6 bases, with 11 bases between. In germline, CDR1 is SNHLY, CDR2 FYNNEI. CDR3 amino acids: CASSPDIANIQYF. Here the CDR3 DNA reads TGTGCCAGCAGTCCCGACATCGCAAACATTCAGTACTTC.

V and J are TRBV3-1 (or the pseudogene TRBV3-2) and TRBJ2-3; unclear D gene. This CDR3 has 16 amino acids. Germline V gene lookup returns CDR1 LGHDT and CDR2 YNNKEL (reference sequence). V was cut by 0 bases and J by 2 bases, with 12 bases left in between. CDR3 sequence: CASSQDRRAPTDTQYF. For the CDR3, the DNA is TGTGCCAGCAGCCAAGATCGGAGAGCCCCCACAGATACGCAGTATTTT.

The chain carries TRBV12-5 and TRBJ1-4, with 9 bases fitting TRBD1. Per the germline V gene, CDR1 is LGHNT and CDR2 is FRNRAP. V gave up 2 bases and J gave up 6 bases; unmatched junction bases: 4. The CDR3 sequence is 15 residues long. The DNA for the CDR3 is TGTGCTAGTGGTTTGCTGGACAGGGGCTATGAAAAACTGTTTTTT. Translating it yields CASGLLDRGYEKLFF.

This clone was counted between two and nine times. The V and J genes are TRBV28 and TRBJ1-2; perhaps TRBD1 as D (5 bases). V lost 6 bases and J lost 5, with 25 bases in between. Germline assignment: CDR1 MDHEN and CDR2 SYDVKM. The CDR3 consists of 17 residues. The CDR3 DNA sequence: TGTGCCAGCAGACCACCAGGGAACTCTATTAATCTATATGGCTACACCTTC. Its protein product is CASRPPGNSINLYGYTF.

The V gene is TRBV19, the J gene TRBJ2-7; the D is unclear. The CDR3 is made up of 14 amino acids. V lost 5 bases and J lost 0, with 11 bases in between. Germline lookup yields CDR1 LNHDA and CDR2 SQIVND (reference sequence). The CDR3 spells CASSSKVSSYEQYF. CDR3 DNA: TGTGCCAGTAGTTCAAAGGTTAGCTCCTACGAGCAGTACTTC.

The chain couples TRBV12-3 or TRBV12-4 to TRBJ1-5; no reliable D call. V dropped 6 bases and J dropped 0 bases, with 3 bases sitting between them. The CDR3 is made up of 12 amino acids. The DNA for the CDR3 is TGTGCCAGCAGAGATAGCAATCAGCCCCAGCATTTT. Translated, it gives CASRDSNQPQHF.

On this clone: Other nucleotide sequences in the sample specify the same CDR3. The chain has TRBV20-1 and TRBJ1-2; D might be TRBD1 (5 bases). Trimming took 5 bases from V and 3 from J, leaving 7 bases between them. The germline V gene encodes CDR1 DFQATT and CDR2 SNEGSKA (reference sequence). The CDR3 spans 11 residues. CDR3 loop: CSAGGDYGYTF. In DNA, the CDR3 is TGCAGTGCTGGAGGGGACTATGGCTACACCTTC.

The gene calls are TRBV24-1 and TRBJ1-4; 7 bases align to TRBD1. CDR3 length: 16 amino acids. Per the germline V gene, CDR1 is KGHDR and CDR2 is SFDVKD. J gave up 5 bases and V 2 bases, and 7 bases lay outside the gene matches. The CDR3 protein is CATSDSGGQQNEKLFF. The CDR3 DNA follows: TGTGCCACCAGTGATTCAGGGGGACAGCAGAATGAAAAACTGTTTTTT.

This sequence joins TRBV5-1 and TRBJ1-2; 7 nucleotides align to TRBD1. In germline, CDR1 is SGHRS, CDR2 YFSETQ. The CDR3 covers 17 residues. Germline trimming cut 1 base from V and 4 bases from J; bases unmatched to any gene: 13. The CDR3 region is CASSLSGTELRGYGYTF. The CDR3 DNA reads TGCGCCAGCAGCTTGTCCGGGACAGAGCTGCGGGGCTATGGCTACACCTTC.

The chain links TRBV27 to TRBJ1-1; tentative D call: TRBD1 (5 bases). The CDR3 consists of 14 residues. Germline V gene lookup returns CDR1 MNHEY and CDR2 SMNVEV (reference sequence). Trimming took 0 bases from V and 3 from J, leaving 8 bases between them. DNA for the CDR3: TGTGCCAGCAGTTTATCAAACAGGTACACTGAAGCTTTCTTT. Its translation is CASSLSNRYTEAFF.